One and the same sample provided the 27 T cell receptor beta chains below, sequenced in a study of blood T cell repertoires in COVID-19. The method was immunoSEQ multiplex PCR; TCRdb's version includes in-frame clones alone and lacks a portion of them. In the table there are about 190,000 clones, 80% of which are singletons. Sequencing input: peripheral blood. The source of these receptors is a man in his fifties or sixties with acute or convalescent COVID-19.

The chain couples TRBV10-3 to TRBJ1-1; D may be TRBD1 (6 bases). The CDR3 spans 13 residues. V shed 10 bases and J shed 6 bases, with 18 bases lying between them. The germline V gene encodes CDR1 ENHRY and CDR2 SYGVKD. The CDR3 DNA is TGTGCCACTAGACTGGACAGCCTCTCTGAAGCTTTCTTT. It specifies CATRLDSLSEAFF.

This clone appeared a few times. V and J are TRBV5-1 and TRBJ2-1; TRBD2 matches at 10 bases. Germline V gene data show CDR1 as SGHRS and CDR2 as YFSETQ. With V trimmed by 2 bases and J by 0 bases, 2 bases remained unmatched. This CDR3 contains 16 residues. The CDR3 spells CASSFLAGGSYNEQFF. The DNA of the CDR3 is TGCGCCAGCAGCTTCTTAGCGGGAGGCTCCTACAATGAGCAGTTCTTC.

DNA for the CDR3: TGTGCCAGCAGCCGCGGACAGTCCCACGAGCAGTACTTC. It specifies CASSRGQSHEQYF. The gene calls are TRBV6-5 and TRBJ2-7, with D perhaps matching TRBD1 (6 bases). Trimming removed 6 bases at V and 5 bases at J, with 14 bases between. CDR3 length equals 13 residues. Germline V lookup: CDR1 MNHEY, CDR2 SVGAGI.

This chain's CDR3 is CASGDSGGAGEQYF. DNA of the CDR3: TGTGCCAGCGGCGATAGCGGGGGGGCGGGCGAGCAGTACTTC. The V and J genes are TRBV6-5 and TRBJ2-7, with 11 positions matching TRBD2. The CDR3 covers 14 residues. V trimming: 8 bases; J trimming: 6 bases; junction bases outside the gene matches: 9. Germline CDR1 reads MNHEY; CDR2 reads SVGAGI.

The CDR3 region is CSASTTGYSGYTF. CDR3 nucleotides: TGCAGTGCTAGTACCACAGGGTACAGTGGCTACACCTTC. The gene calls are TRBV20-1 and TRBJ1-2, with D perhaps TRBD1 (6 bases). The V gene's germline CDR1 is DFQATT and CDR2 SNEGSKA (reference sequence). The CDR3 spans 13 residues. With 3 bases removed from V and 7 bases from J, the gap between germline ends came to 15 bases.

This clone is a singleton in its sample. This chain uses TRBV3-1 (or the pseudogene TRBV3-2) with TRBJ2-1; TRBD2 agrees at 14 bases. V shed 4 bases, J shed 9 bases, and the junction held 5 bases outside the gene matches. The CDR3 runs 15 residues. The V gene's germline CDR1 is LGHDT and CDR2 YNNKEL (reference sequence). The CDR3 region is CASSPGLAGASEQFF. DNA of the CDR3: TGTGCCAGCAGCCCGGGACTAGCGGGAGCGAGTGAGCAGTTCTTC.

The rearrangement links TRBV18 to TRBJ1-2; possible D gene TRBD1, 5 bases. Germline lookup yields CDR1 KGHSH and CDR2 LQKENI. Between the trimmed V and J ends, which lost 1 base and 4 bases, there was a span of 13 bases. This CDR3 has 15 amino acids. CDR3 sequence: CASSPRQRGGYGYTF. In nucleotides, the CDR3 is TGTGCCAGCTCACCACGACAACGGGGGGGCTATGGCTACACCTTC.

V gene TRBV5-6 combines with J gene TRBJ2-5; 9 bases align to TRBD1. J gave up 3 bases and V 5 bases, and 2 bases lay outside the gene matches. Germline V lookup: CDR1 SGHDT, CDR2 YYEEEE. The CDR3 has 13 amino acids. Written as DNA, the CDR3 is TGTGCCAGCAGTCGGACAGGGGAAGAGACCCAGTACTTC. It encodes CASSRTGEETQYF.

This clone was counted a single time. The rearrangement links TRBV2 to TRBJ2-2, with D perhaps TRBD1 (5 bases). The V and J ends lost 4 bases and 1 base respectively, with 10 bases between them. The CDR3 spans 15 residues. CDR1 and CDR2 (germline): SNHLY, FYNNEI. The CDR3 DNA sequence: TGTGCCAGCAGTGTAGGGGCGGTGAACACCGGGGAGCTGTTTTTT. It specifies CASSVGAVNTGELFF.

V usage is TRBV15 and J usage is TRBJ2-1; no reliable D call. This CDR3 has 15 residues. Germline loops: CDR1 LNHNV, CDR2 YYDKDF (reference sequence). V lost 5 bases and J lost 5, with 16 bases in between. CDR3 in DNA: TGTGCCACCAGCCCCTTCTTGTCGGTTAACAATGAGCAGTTCTTC. Protein product: CATSPFLSVNNEQFF.

The V call is TRBV19, the J call TRBJ2-3, with 7 nucleotides matching TRBD1. The germline V gene encodes CDR1 LNHDA and CDR2 SQIVND (reference sequence). CDR3 length equals 15 residues. V trimming: 6 bases; J trimming: 3 bases; junction bases outside the gene matches: 9. This chain's CDR3 is CASSLRTGRTDTQYF. The CDR3 nucleotides read TGTGCCAGTAGCCTCCGGACAGGTCGGACAGATACGCAGTATTTT.

This chain joins TRBV19 and TRBJ1-5; TRBD1 is a possible D gene (6 bases). The CDR3 is 14 residues long. Germline V gene sequence: CDR1 LNHDA, CDR2 SQIVND (reference sequence). V lost 3 bases, J lost 5 bases, and 11 bases lay in between. CDR3 nucleotide sequence: TGTGCCAGTAGTATTCGGGACACTCATCAGCCCCAGCATTTT. Protein sequence: CASSIRDTHQPQHF. The full variable domain, with the rest looked up from reference TRBV19 and TRBJ1-5, is DGGITQSPKYLFRKEGQNVTLSCEQNLNHDAMYWYRQDPGQGLRLIYYSQIVNDFQKGDIAEGYSVSREKKESFPLTVTSAQKNPTAFYLCASSIRDTHQPQHFGDGTRLSIL.

The chain joins TRBV28 to TRBJ1-6; D remains ambiguous. Between the trimmed V and J ends, which lost 1 base and 14 bases, there was a span of 9 bases. The CDR3 loop spans 12 amino acids. CDR1 MDHEN and CDR2 SYDVKM come from the germline V gene. DNA for the CDR3: TGTGCCAGCAGTTTATCCGAGTTCACCCTCCACTTT. As protein: CASSLSEFTLHF.

This chain uses TRBV10-3 with TRBJ2-1; possibly TRBD2 for D (5 bases). The CDR3 loop spans 12 amino acids. Germline CDR1 ENHRY, CDR2 SYGVKD. V dropped 11 bases and J dropped 3 bases, with 11 bases sitting between them. CDR3 in amino acids: CALRTDYNEQFF. The CDR3 nucleotides are TGTGCCTTAAGGACTGACTACAATGAGCAGTTCTTC.

The CDR3 nucleotides read TGTGCCACCCGGAAGGGGCTAGCGGGAGCCTACGAGCAGTACTTC. Protein product: CATRKGLAGAYEQYF. The genes are TRBV10-3 and TRBJ2-7; 10 nucleotides align to TRBD2. The CDR3 loop spans 15 amino acids. The V gene's germline CDR1 is ENHRY and CDR2 SYGVKD. J gave up 2 bases and V 10 bases, and 11 bases lay outside the gene matches.

V and J are TRBV18 and TRBJ1-1; D is uncertain. The germline V gene has CDR1 KGHSH and CDR2 LQKENI. Trimming pared 3 bases from V and 4 bases from J, leaving 12 bases between. There are 14 residues in the CDR3. DNA for the CDR3: TGTGCCAGCTCACCTCGGCAGGATGGCACTGAAGCTTTCTTT. It yields the protein CASSPRQDGTEAFF.

This chain uses TRBV2 with TRBJ2-1; 15 bases match TRBD2. J was trimmed by 5 bases and V by 11 bases; bases with no gene match: 16. The CDR3 totals 18 residues. CDR1 is SNHLY and CDR2 is FYNNEI in the germline V gene. The DNA of the CDR3 is TGTGCCTCCCTCGGGACTAGCGGGAGGACGCCGTTTCACAATGAGCAGTTCTTC. It codes for CASLGTSGRTPFHNEQFF.

This clone has a handful of counts. The chain uses TRBV2 and TRBJ1-3, with 8 bases identical to TRBD1. The V gene end was trimmed by 6 bases and the J gene end by 1 base; junction bases not matched to a gene: 5. The germline V gene encodes CDR1 SNHLY and CDR2 FYNNEI. This CDR3 has 15 residues. CDR3 residues: CASSAQGASGNTIYF. CDR3 bases: TGTGCCAGCAGCGCTCAGGGGGCTTCTGGAAACACCATATATTTT.

The chain is built from TRBV28 and TRBJ2-1; 14 bases map to TRBD2. Trimming at V came to 0 bases and at J to 4 bases, leaving 5 bases not matched to a gene. This CDR3 has 18 residues. Germline V lookup: CDR1 MDHEN, CDR2 SYDVKM. The CDR3 reads CASSLWTSGRALYNEQFF. The CDR3, as DNA: TGTGCCAGCAGTTTATGGACTAGCGGGAGGGCCTTATACAATGAGCAGTTCTTC.

The chain carries TRBV2 and TRBJ2-3; D is uncertain. Looked up from germline, CDR1 is SNHLY and CDR2 is FYNNEI. The CDR3 runs 11 residues. The ends were cut back, 6 bases at V and 7 bases at J, with 8 bases in the middle. This chain's CDR3 is CASRIRYTQYF. The CDR3 DNA is TGTGCCAGCAGAATTCGGTATACGCAGTATTTT.

This chain joins TRBV15 and TRBJ2-3; 8 bases are a match to TRBD2. CDR1 is LNHNV and CDR2 is YYDKDF in the germline V gene (reference sequence). Trimming took 3 bases from V and 2 from J; bases not matched to a gene: 7. CDR3 length equals 16 residues. CDR3 DNA sequence: TGTGCCACCAGCAGCGACTTAGCGGGGAACACAGATACGCAGTATTTT. This codes for CATSSDLAGNTDTQYF. The whole variable domain, filled in from reference TRBV15 and TRBJ2-3, reads DAMVIQNPRYQVTQFGKPVTLSCSQTLNHNVMYWYQQKSSQAPKLLFHYYDKDFNNEADTPDNFQSRRPNTSFCFLDIRSPGLGDTAMYLCATSSDLAGNTDTQYFGPGTRLTVL.

The chain uses TRBV13 and TRBJ2-3, with 11 bases matching TRBD2. V dropped 0 bases and J dropped 12; count of bases not matched to a gene: 8. Germline CDR1 is PRHDT and CDR2 is FYEKMQ (reference sequence). The CDR3 is made up of 15 amino acids. As DNA, the CDR3 is TGTGCCAGCAGCTTAGGCCGGGCTAGCGGGAGGAACCAGTATTTT. As protein: CASSLGRASGRNQYF.

The CDR3 DNA reads TGTGCCACCAGCAGGGAGACAGGGGGCTACACCTTC. Translation gives CATSRETGGYTF. The chain employs TRBV15 and TRBJ1-2; 7 bases are shared with TRBD1. Germline V gives CDR1 LNHNV, CDR2 YYDKDF (reference sequence). V gave up 3 bases and J gave up 8 bases; unmatched junction bases: 3. The CDR3 totals 12 residues.

This chain connects TRBV9 to TRBJ1-1; the D is unclear. V shed 0 bases and J shed 5 bases, with 20 bases lying between them. Germline assignment: CDR1 SGDLS and CDR2 YYNGEE. CDR3 size: 17 residues. For the CDR3, the DNA is TGTGCCAGCAGCGTAGCTGTGTCGGCGGATGACGGGACTGAAGCTTTCTTT. It is translated as CASSVAVSADDGTEAFF.

The chain is built from TRBV5-1 and TRBJ1-1, with D possibly being TRBD1 (6 bases). In germline, CDR1 is SGHRS, CDR2 YFSETQ. The V end was cut by 6 bases, the J end by 1 base, with 13 bases between. This CDR3 has 14 residues. CDR3 DNA: TGCGCCAGCAATCGACAGGACCGGAACACTGAAGCTTTCTTT. Translation gives CASNRQDRNTEAFF.

The CDR3 nucleotides are TGTGCCAGCTCCGCGACTAGCGGGGGAGATACGCAGTATTTT. Its protein product is CASSATSGGDTQYF. The V and J genes are TRBV18 and TRBJ2-3; 12 bases are shared with TRBD2. The CDR3 loop spans 14 amino acids. The V segment lost 6 bases and the J segment 5 bases; nucleotides outside the gene matches: 3. Looked up from germline, CDR1 is KGHSH and CDR2 is LQKENI.

V usage is TRBV3-1 (or the pseudogene TRBV3-2) and J usage is TRBJ2-3, with TRBD2 matching over 7 bases. The CDR3 sequence is 17 residues long. V lost 3 bases, J lost 2 bases, and 11 bases stayed unmatched. Germline-derived CDR1 and CDR2 are LGHDT and YNNKEL (reference sequence). The CDR3 sequence is CASSQGLPGTNTDTQYF. The CDR3, as DNA: TGTGCCAGCAGCCAGGGCTTACCCGGGACTAACACAGATACGCAGTATTTT.